This T cell receptor (beta chain) stems from a study of blood T cell repertoires in COVID-19. On the study more broadly: The analysed material was cDNA or gDNA that came from T cells, B-cell-depleted T cells, or PBMCs.

Original analysis: Cell counts per sample came from amplifying reference gene primers. The assay was immunoSEQ multiplex PCR, and TCRdb's table has in-frame clones only and misses some. The V and J calls and clone size were taken over from that table, and D and trimming were inferred from the DNA. Of about 340,000 clones listed, more than 75% are singletons. It was during active infection that Seattle patients were enrolled and then longitudinally followed. With 3 bases clipped from V and 5 bases from J, the junction kept 7 bases outside the gene matches. Looked up from germline, CDR1 is MNHEY and CDR2 is SMNVEV (reference sequence). The CDR3 loop spans 17 amino acids.

The sequencing input was peripheral blood. The receptor comes from a woman aged 45 to 65 with COVID-19, enrolled during active disease. The chain couples TRBV27 to TRBJ2-3; 14 bases map to TRBD2. The CDR3 spells CASSFEGLAGVEDTQYF. The CDR3 DNA follows: TGTGCCAGCAGTTTCGAGGGACTAGCGGGAGTAGAAGATACGCAGTATTTT.